A single sample is the source of the 12 T cell receptor beta chains below, sequenced in a study of T-cell reconstitution after alpha-beta-depleted transplantation in children. Unique molecular identifiers tagged the TCRbeta library. From the PCR reads, TCRdb called clonotypes with MiXCR, one entry per CDR3 protein. Here the sample spans 190,000 or so distinct CDR3 sequences, about 6% being singletons. Sequencing used PBMCs, obtained before TCRalphabeta/CD19-depleted stem cell transplant. These receptors all stem from a girl in the first two years of life with combined immunodeficiency, due to receive a stem cell transplant.

In its sample, this clonotype was seen many times. The V call is TRBV25-1, the J call TRBJ1-1; no definite D call. V was trimmed by 0 bases and J by 9 bases, leaving 11 bases between them. The CDR3 consists of 13 residues. Germline V lookup: CDR1 MGHDK, CDR2 SYGVNS. The CDR3: CASSEYGVSKAFF. CDR3 sequence (DNA): TGTGCCAGCAGTGAATATGGGGTCTCGAAAGCTTTCTTT.

The V call is TRBV2, the J call TRBJ1-2; possible D gene TRBD1, 5 bases. Germline-derived CDR1 and CDR2 are SNHLY and FYNNEI. This CDR3 is 13 amino acids long. With 7 bases removed from V and 1 base from J, the gap between germline ends came to 10 bases. CDR3 sequence: CASTPGHNYGYTF. The DNA of the CDR3 is TGTGCCAGCACGCCAGGACATAACTATGGCTACACCTTC.

The rearrangement links TRBV11-2 to TRBJ2-7; tentative D call: TRBD2 (5 bases). This CDR3 comprises 18 residues. Germline V lookup: CDR1 SGHAT, CDR2 FQNNGV. V was cut by 5 bases and J by 2 bases, with 25 bases left in between. Here the CDR3 DNA reads TGTGCCAGCAGCCCCTTACCTTTGAGAGGGCTAGTCCCCTACGAGCAGTACTTC. Translation gives CASSPLPLRGLVPYEQYF.

This clonotype has a count of ten or more. The rearrangement uses TRBV7-9 and TRBJ2-5; D is possibly TRBD1 (5 bases). CDR1 SEHNR and CDR2 FQNEAQ come from the germline V gene (reference sequence). V lost 5 bases to trimming and J lost 2 bases, with 12 bases between them. The CDR3 has 14 residues. The CDR3 sequence: CASSLRGRQETQYF. The CDR3 DNA reads as TGTGCCAGCAGCCTAAGGGGTAGGCAAGAGACCCAGTACTTC. Together with reference TRBV7-9 and TRBJ2-5, the CDR3 gives the full variable domain: DTGVSQNPRHKITKRGQNVTFRCDPISEHNRLYWYRQTLGQGPEFLTYFQNEAQLEKSRLLSDRFSAERPKGSFSTLEIQRTEQGDSAMYLCASSLRGRQETQYFGPGTRLLVL.

This clonotype was observed many times. The chain couples TRBV29-1 to TRBJ1-1; a weak D match, TRBD1 (5 bases). The germline gives CDR1 SQVTM, CDR2 ANQGSEA. The CDR3 has 16 residues. V dropped 3 bases and J dropped 1 base, with 18 bases sitting between them. This CDR3 is CSVESTAPGPNTEAFF. The CDR3 DNA reads as TGCAGCGTTGAGTCAACGGCTCCAGGGCCGAACACTGAAGCTTTCTTT. The whole variable domain, remainder taken from reference TRBV29-1 and TRBJ1-1, is SAVISQKPSRDICQRGTSLTIQCQVDSQVTMMFWYRQQPGQSLTLIATANQGSEATYESGFVIDKFPISRPNLTFSTLTVSNMSPEDSSIYLCSVESTAPGPNTEAFFGQGTRLTVV.

This clonotype was counted many times. This chain connects TRBV9 to TRBJ2-5, with 8 nucleotides matching TRBD2. The germline V gene has CDR1 SGDLS and CDR2 YYNGEE. This CDR3 is built from 14 residues. Unmatched junction bases numbered 4, after V lost 3 bases and J lost 3 bases. The CDR3 nucleotides read TGTGCCAGCAGCGCCAACGGGGGGGAAGAGACCCAGTACTTC. This translates into CASSANGGEETQYF.

This clonotype was counted at least ten times. The V and J genes are TRBV7-6 and TRBJ1-5, with D hard to call. V lost 1 base to trimming and J lost 0 bases, with 7 bases between them. Germline CDR1 is SGHVS and CDR2 is FNYEAQ. This CDR3 has 15 residues. This CDR3 reads CASSLEVDSNQPQHF. The CDR3 DNA reads TGTGCCAGCAGCTTAGAGGTGGATAGCAATCAGCCCCAGCATTTT.

This clonotype was recorded at least ten times. The gene calls are TRBV12-3 or TRBV12-4 and TRBJ2-7, with 11 positions matching TRBD1. With V trimmed by 6 bases and J by 6 bases, 7 bases remained unmatched. This CDR3 comprises 14 residues. CDR3 protein: CASSLPGQGVEQYF. CDR3 in DNA: TGTGCCAGCAGCCTCCCGGGACAGGGGGTCGAGCAGTACTTC.

Ten or more counts support this clonotype. J is TRBJ2-1 and V is TRBV6-5; possibly TRBD2 for D (5 bases). With 6 bases removed from V and 5 bases from J, the gap between germline ends came to 11 bases. This CDR3 is built from 13 residues. Germline values: CDR1 MNHEY, CDR2 SVGAGI. The CDR3 DNA is TGTGCCAGCAGCCCAGGAGGAGACAATGAGCAGTTCTTC. It codes for CASSPGGDNEQFF.

This clonotype appeared many times. The genes are TRBV5-6 and TRBJ2-3, with D unresolved. Germline V gene sequence: CDR1 SGHDT, CDR2 YYEEEE. The CDR3 spans 14 residues. Trimming left V 3 bases short and J 0 bases short, with 8 bases between. The CDR3 DNA reads as TGTGCCAGCAGCTCCAGGATTAGCACAGATACGCAGTATTTT. Amino acids: CASSSRISTDTQYF. Complete variable domain (other parts from reference TRBV5-6 and TRBJ2-3): DAGVTQSPTHLIKTRGQQVTLRCSPKSGHDTVSWYQQALGQGPQFIFQYYEEEERQRGNFPDRFSGHQFPNYSSELNVNALLLGDSALYLCASSSRISTDTQYFGPGTRLTVL.

In this sample, this clonotype turned up many times. The chain is built from TRBV28 and TRBJ2-7, with D uncertain. The germline V and J ends were trimmed by 1 base and 2 bases, with 9 bases remaining between them. The CDR3 length is 14 residues. CDR1 and CDR2 from the germline V gene are MDHEN and SYDVKM. CDR3 nucleotides: TGTGCCAGCAGTTTATTTACAGAAACCTACGAGCAGTACTTC. Protein: CASSLFTETYEQYF.

This clonotype was detected once. The CDR3 coding sequence is TGTGCCAGCAGGCCGGGACAGGTCGTCTACGAGCAGTACTTC. It translates to CASRPGQVVYEQYF. This sequence joins TRBV28 and TRBJ2-7, with TRBD1 matching over 8 bases. With V trimmed by 6 bases and J by 3 bases, 7 bases remained unmatched. Germline V gene lookup returns CDR1 MDHEN and CDR2 SYDVKM. This CDR3 is built from 14 residues. Combining the CDR3 with reference TRBV28 and TRBJ2-7 gives the whole variable domain DVKVTQSSRYLVKRTGEKVFLECVQDMDHENMFWYRQDPGLGLRLIYFSYDVKMKEKGDIPEGYSVSREKKERFSLILESASTNQTSMYLCASRPGQVVYEQYFGPGTRLTVT.